In its sample, the clone carrying this T cell receptor beta chain was seen a few times. Amplification yielded TCR beta CDR3 regions, with RNA transcripts as the source. HTBI primers were used for first-round RT-PCR of the TCR CDR3. Via MiXCR, TCRdb re-called the multiplex PCR reads, giving one row per CDR3 protein. The sample lists around 280,000 distinct CDR3 sequences, roughly 13% occurring once. The CDR3 loop spans 14 amino acids. The ends were cut back, 6 bases at V and 4 bases at J, with 12 bases in the middle. The data derive from a study of T cells in Graves' hyperthyroidism and ophthalmopathy.

This TCR derives from a woman aged 40 to 50 with Graves' hyperthyroidism. What was sequenced was blood. The chain carries TRBV12-3 or TRBV12-4 and TRBJ1-4; a weak D match, TRBD1 (5 bases). CDR3 loop: CASSKDRYNEKLFF. The CDR3 bases are TGTGCCAGCAGCAAAGACAGATATAATGAAAAACTGTTTTTT.